This T cell receptor beta chain is drawn from a study of monozygotic twins with cystic fibrosis (dated by TCRdb to about 2021). The study in broad terms: Three micrograms of fragmented DNA went through around 14 PCR cycles to produce barcoded libraries. TCR beta repertoires were compared within and between 16 monozygotic twin pairs with cystic fibrosis so that genetic influence on V and J gene usage could be assessed. Made up mostly of children and adolescents, the cohort included ten female and six male twin pairs ranging in age from about 2.0 to 36.4 years, with a median of roughly 8.4 years. Twins were ranked among 970 or so cohort participants for weight-for-height and FEVPerc (FEV1 disease centile) at the day of blood sampling. Data for three of the twin pairs had previously been reported in another context. The investigation overall reported the following: Simpson clonality was found to be generally low (median approximately 0.0096), suggesting a naive-dominated repertoire, although higher clonality was observed in the most severely affected patients. The cohort was small, and no association was found between shared CDR3 numbers and age, concordance or disease severity. Significantly higher nucleotide-identical clonotype sharing was observed within monozygotic CF twin pairs than between unrelated CF individuals (P = 0.000026, Mann-Whitney). V gene usage was most similar to the co-twin in 13 of 16 pairs, and J usage was most similar to the co-twin in 8 of 16 pairs, which suggests genetic constraints.

The junction carries 11 bases between V and J, which are trimmed by 1 base and 1 base respectively. From a lookup of the germline V gene, CDR1 and CDR2 are LGHNA and YNFKEQ. The CDR3 spans 16 residues, from the cysteine through the phenylalanine. The entry retains the CDR3 DNA only, 48 bases that are in frame from base 1. The twin pairs came from the European Cystic Fibrosis Twin and Sibling Study Cohort, a cohort that recruited patients from about 160 CF clinics across 14 European countries. Both zygosity and CFTR genotype were checked in-house, and zygosity was tested with multiplex PCR across nine short tandem repeat loci. Peripheral blood was sampled from each twin, and clinical parameters were recorded on the day of blood sampling. Phenol/chloroform extraction was used to isolate genomic DNA from peripheral blood cells, and the DNA was then kept in TE buffer at 4 degrees C. TCR beta CDR3 regions were amplified by multiplex PCR with the immunoSEQ immune profiling system according to the manufacturer's instructions. An Illumina NextSeq system was used for sequencing. The authors' analysis ran thus. The immunoSEQ Analyzer platform handled processing of the sequence data, and clonality was calculated by taking the square root of Simpson's index of productive rearrangements. V and J usage similarity was measured by Jensen-Shannon distance, and CDR3 generation probabilities were computed with OLGA. The researchers looked up shared CDR3 sequences in the immuneACCESS database (August 2020) and in VDJdb (December 2020). This is the immuneACCESS table as TCRdb keeps it, with only in-frame sequences that have V and J called. A part of the clones is gone; compared with another copy, unresolved V genes explain less than half, and the rest is unexplained. The V and J calls and clone size were taken over from that table, and D and trimming were inferred from the DNA. The table for this sample lists 34,000 or so clones; 75% to 95% of them were counted only once. The ten top clones hold roughly 0.19% of the sample.

Concerning this clone: It lacks a known antigen. Per-base qualities were not stored, and no clone one base away is much larger.

This receptor chain uses TRBV4-2 and TRBJ1-3; no D segment can be confidently identified. Sample: blood. The receptor's source is a boy aged 2 to 10 with cystic fibrosis. The CDR3 is CASSQGTRGSGNTIYF. The DNA is TGTGCCAGCAGCCAAGGGACGCGGGGTTCTGGAAACACCATATATTTT.